This T cell receptor (beta chain) was captured by sequencing in a study of T-cell memory formation after mild COVID-19. The germline gives CDR1 LGHNA, CDR2 YSLEER. The CDR3 is 16 amino acids. With 0 bases clipped from V and 4 bases from J, the junction kept 4 bases outside the gene matches. Researchers used 5'RACE with constant-segment primers to make TCR alpha and TCR beta cDNA libraries that carry sample barcodes and UMIs. TCRdb used MiXCR to reprocess the 5' RACE reads, holding one entry per CDR3 protein. In the table there are roughly 610,000 distinct CDR3 sequences, approximately 15% of which are singletons.

Material: PBMCs or a T cell subset sorted from them (not recorded which). The sequence came from an adult woman who had mild COVID-19 (a few samples of this study predate the infection). Cell type and time point are not known. The J gene is TRBJ2-1, the V gene TRBV4-3; 9 bases align to TRBD2. The CDR3 nucleotides are TGCGCCAGCAGCCAAGAAACGGGACTAGCATACAATGAGCAGTTCTTC. Amino acid sequence: CASSQETGLAYNEQFF.